Described below is a single TCR beta chain sequence and its context. Its specificity is unknown. The sample belongs to a study of long-term antiretroviral therapy in people with HIV. Study-level results: The study lacked data on ART adherence, viral resistance or therapy changes.

This CDR3 has 17 amino acids. Looked up from germline, CDR1 is LGHNA and CDR2 is YSLEER. After removal of 0 bases from V and 0 bases from J, the junction contained 5 bases not matched to a gene. immunoSEQ v3.0 was run at survey level. Assay used: immunoSEQ multiplex PCR; TCRdb lists only in-frame clones, some missing. Here the sample spans 20,000 to 25,000 clones, approximately 86% being singletons. This TCR came from a man aged 35 to 55 with HIV. The chain links TRBV4-3 to TRBJ2-1, with TRBD2 identical over 7 bases. Sequencing used unsorted PBMCs, obtained approximately 2.5 years after starting antiretroviral therapy. The DNA for the CDR3 is TGCGCCAGCAGCCAAGAAGCGGGGACGAGCTCCTACAATGAGCAGTTCTTC. This gives the protein CASSQEAGTSSYNEQFF.